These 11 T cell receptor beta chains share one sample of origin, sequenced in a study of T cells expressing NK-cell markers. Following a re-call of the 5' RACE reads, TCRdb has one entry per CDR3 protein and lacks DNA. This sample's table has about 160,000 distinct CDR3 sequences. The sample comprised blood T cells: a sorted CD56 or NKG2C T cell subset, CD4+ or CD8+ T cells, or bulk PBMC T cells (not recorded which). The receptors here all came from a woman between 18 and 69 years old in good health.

This CDR3 reads CASSLEFGDTEQFF. This rearrangement joins TRBV3-1 to TRBJ2-1. The germline CDR1 and CDR2 sequences are LGHDT and YNNKEL (reference sequence). This CDR3 spans 14 amino acids.

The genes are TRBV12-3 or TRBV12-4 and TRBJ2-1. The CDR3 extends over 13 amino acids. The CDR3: CASSLDVDNEQFF.

CDR3 region: CATSQGDKTSTDTQYF. The V gene is TRBV15, the J gene TRBJ2-3. CDR1 and CDR2 from the germline V gene are LNHNV and YYDKDF (reference sequence). The CDR3 is made up of 16 amino acids.

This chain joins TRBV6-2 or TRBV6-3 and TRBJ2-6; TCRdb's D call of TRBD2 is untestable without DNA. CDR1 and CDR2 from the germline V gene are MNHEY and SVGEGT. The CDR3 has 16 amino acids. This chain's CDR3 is CASRTLGESGANVLTF.

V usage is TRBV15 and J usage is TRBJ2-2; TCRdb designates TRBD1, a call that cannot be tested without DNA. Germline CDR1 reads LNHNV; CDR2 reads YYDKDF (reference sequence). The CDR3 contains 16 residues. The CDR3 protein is CATSRDHVGTPGELFF.

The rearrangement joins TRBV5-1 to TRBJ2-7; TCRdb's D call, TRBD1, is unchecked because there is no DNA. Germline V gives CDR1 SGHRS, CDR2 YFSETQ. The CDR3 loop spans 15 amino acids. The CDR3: CASSGGGIPSYEQYF. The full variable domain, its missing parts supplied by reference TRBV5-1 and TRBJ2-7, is KAGVTQTPRYLIKTRGQQVTLSCSPISGHRSVSWYQQTPGQGLQFLFEYFSETQRNKGNFPGRFSGRQFSNSRSEMNVSTLELGDSALYLCASSGGGIPSYEQYFGPGTRLTVT.

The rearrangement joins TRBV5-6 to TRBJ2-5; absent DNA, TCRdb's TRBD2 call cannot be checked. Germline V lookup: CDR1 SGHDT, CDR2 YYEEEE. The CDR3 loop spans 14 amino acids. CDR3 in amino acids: CASRRLAGGETQYF. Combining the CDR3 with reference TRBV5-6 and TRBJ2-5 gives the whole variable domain DAGVTQSPTHLIKTRGQQVTLRCSPKSGHDTVSWYQQALGQGPQFIFQYYEEEERQRGNFPDRFSGHQFPNYSSELNVNALLLGDSALYLCASRRLAGGETQYFGPGTRLLVL.

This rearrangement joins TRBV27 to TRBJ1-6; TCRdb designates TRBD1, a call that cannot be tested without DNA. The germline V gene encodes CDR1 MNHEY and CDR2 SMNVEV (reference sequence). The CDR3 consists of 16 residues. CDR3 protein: CASSSGQGGYNSPLHF.

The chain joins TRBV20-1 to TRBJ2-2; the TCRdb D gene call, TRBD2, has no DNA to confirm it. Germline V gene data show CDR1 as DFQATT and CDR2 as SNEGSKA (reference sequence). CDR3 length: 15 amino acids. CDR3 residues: CSAAPTSGRTGELFF.

The CDR3 sequence: CASSLLQGASGELFF. The chain combines TRBV5-1 with TRBJ2-2; the TRBD1 assignment by TCRdb is unverifiable without DNA. CDR3 length: 15 residues. The germline V gene has CDR1 SGHRS and CDR2 YFSETQ. Filled out from reference TRBV5-1 and TRBJ2-2, the complete variable domain reads KAGVTQTPRYLIKTRGQQVTLSCSPISGHRSVSWYQQTPGQGLQFLFEYFSETQRNKGNFPGRFSGRQFSNSRSEMNVSTLELGDSALYLCASSLLQGASGELFFGEGSRLTVL.

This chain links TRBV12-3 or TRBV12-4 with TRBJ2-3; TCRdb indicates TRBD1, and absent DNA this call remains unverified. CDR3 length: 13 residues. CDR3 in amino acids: CASRLTGADTQYF.